A single T cell receptor (beta chain) is shown here with its context. Its target is not known. This sample was taken from a study of T cells expressing NK-cell markers. Overall study findings and caveats: Whether expanded NKG2C+ T cell clones were HCMV specific stayed uncertain.

After re-calling the 5' RACE reads, TCRdb lists one entry per CDR3 protein, DNA absent. In all, the sample yields roughly 170,000 distinct CDR3 sequences. The sequencing sample was made of blood T cells: a sorted CD56 or NKG2C T cell subset, CD4+ or CD8+ T cells, or bulk PBMC T cells (not recorded which). The TCR was taken from a woman between 18 and 69 years old in good health.

This CDR3 is CASSLWARETQYF. The J gene is TRBJ2-5, the V gene TRBV6-2 or TRBV6-3. Germline V lookup: CDR1 MNHEY, CDR2 SVGEGT. The CDR3 consists of 13 residues.